The 14 T cell receptor beta chains presented below share a single source sample, sequenced in a study of blood T cell repertoires in COVID-19. Measured with immunoSEQ multiplex PCR; TCRdb has only the in-frame clones, and not every one. The sample records about 140,000 clones, about 87% being singletons. Input material: peripheral blood. These receptors were taken from a woman between 50 and 59 years old with acute or convalescent COVID-19.

Remarks on this clone: The CDR3 ends on some other residue instead of the conserved phenylalanine or tryptophan, so this is likely a read error. The DNA is omitted, as the CDR3 cannot be located on it reliably, and the CDR3 follows TCRdb's listing. The V gene is TRBV7-9, the J gene TRBJ2-3; the table's TRBD2 call for D was not verified on the DNA. Germline V gene data show CDR1 as SEHNR and CDR2 as FQNEAQ (reference sequence). The length of the CDR3 is 13 amino acids, counting both ends. CDR3 residues: CASSLDWLAANFG.

This clone has more than one count but fewer than ten. The chain uses TRBV30 and TRBJ1-1; D gene ambiguous. In germline, CDR1 is GTSNPN, CDR2 SVGIG (reference sequence). This CDR3 contains 13 residues. Trimming took off 4 bases at V and 5 bases at J, with 14 bases between the two ends. CDR3 in amino acids: CAWKRPGGTEAFF. The CDR3 region has the DNA TGTGCCTGGAAAAGACCCGGAGGTACTGAAGCTTTCTTT.

This rearrangement joins TRBV10-1 to TRBJ2-3; 8 bases match TRBD1. The junction had 7 bases not matched to a gene; V was cut back by 8 bases and J by 0 bases. The germline gives CDR1 WNHNN, CDR2 SYGVQD (reference sequence). This CDR3 has 15 amino acids. CDR3 in DNA: TGCGCCAGCGGCGCCGGGACAGGAAGCACAGATACGCAGTATTTT. It translates to CASGAGTGSTDTQYF.

CDR3 region: CASSPSRGGGQPQHF. CDR3 in DNA: TGTGCCAGCAGTCCTTCGAGGGGGGGTGGTCAGCCCCAGCATTTT. The rearrangement links TRBV6-6 to TRBJ1-5; tentative D call: TRBD1 (6 bases). There are 15 residues in the CDR3. The germline CDR1 and CDR2 sequences are MNHNY and SVGAGI (reference sequence). The V and J ends lost 5 bases and 6 bases respectively, with 17 bases between them.

The gene calls are TRBV2 and TRBJ2-3, with TRBD2 matching 11 bases. V lost 7 bases and J lost 6; bases outside the gene matches: 9. The CDR3 sequence is 15 residues long. Germline loops: CDR1 SNHLY, CDR2 FYNNEI. The CDR3 DNA follows: TGTGCCAGCAATCCGGGACTAGCGGACCCGGATACGCAGTATTTT. As protein: CASNPGLADPDTQYF.

The CDR3 reads CASSPSGWQNSPLHF. DNA of the CDR3: TGTGCCAGCTCACCGTCAGGGTGGCAAAATTCACCCCTCCACTTT. The gene calls are TRBV18 and TRBJ1-6, with D perhaps matching TRBD1 (5 bases). Trimming removed 3 bases from V and 7 bases from J, with 13 bases in between. CDR3 length equals 15 residues. Germline V gives CDR1 KGHSH, CDR2 LQKENI.

This sequence joins TRBV11-3 and TRBJ2-3, with D perhaps TRBD1 (6 bases). This CDR3 region has 15 residues. Germline-derived CDR1 and CDR2 are SGHNT and YENEEA. V dropped 3 bases and J dropped 1 base, with 11 bases sitting between them. The CDR3: CASSLSGDGTDTQYF. The CDR3 nucleotides are TGTGCCAGCAGCTTGTCAGGGGACGGCACAGATACGCAGTATTTT.

The V and J genes are TRBV15 and TRBJ2-7; the D gene is possibly TRBD2 (5 bases). CDR1 LNHNV and CDR2 YYDKDF come from the germline V gene (reference sequence). The length of the CDR3 is 15 residues. V lost 1 base, J lost 5 bases, and 15 bases lay in between. CDR3 nucleotides: TGTGCCACCAGCAGAGTTGGAGGCGCGGGCCACGAGCAGTACTTC. Translation gives CATSRVGGAGHEQYF.

V gene TRBV10-3 combines with J gene TRBJ2-7, with 12 bases matching TRBD1. The CDR3 is made up of 15 amino acids. Germline CDR1 and CDR2: ENHRY and SYGVKD. The trim removed 5 bases at V and 5 bases at J, leaving 7 bases unmatched. This CDR3 reads CAISSRDRGRNEQYF. Here the CDR3 DNA reads TGTGCCATCAGTTCCCGGGACAGGGGGCGGAACGAGCAGTACTTC.

The chain has TRBV7-9 and TRBJ1-2; tentatively, D is TRBD1 (5 bases). The length of the CDR3 is 15 residues. Trimming cost V 1 base and J 2 bases, with 11 bases left between them. Germline CDR1 and CDR2: SEHNR and FQNEAQ (reference sequence). As DNA, the CDR3 is TGTGCCAGCAGCTTAGGGCAGGGTGAGAACTATGGCTACACCTTC. Translating it yields CASSLGQGENYGYTF.

CDR3: CSVVRIGQLYEQYF. CDR3 nucleotides: TGCAGCGTTGTCCGGATAGGACAGCTCTACGAGCAGTACTTC. This sequence joins TRBV29-1 and TRBJ2-7; tentative D call: TRBD1 (6 bases). The CDR3 has 14 amino acids. Between the trimmed V and J ends, which lost 4 bases and 3 bases, there was a span of 16 bases. The germline V gene encodes CDR1 SQVTM and CDR2 ANQGSEA.

CDR3 region: CASSVGLGGGGTDTQYF. CDR3 bases: TGTGCCAGCAGCGTGGGACTAGGGGGGGGAGGCACAGATACGCAGTATTTT. The chain is built from TRBV9 and TRBJ2-3, with 8 nucleotides matching TRBD2. The ends lost 2 bases at V and 1 base at J; junction bases unmatched: 9. The CDR3 sequence is 17 residues long. Germline values: CDR1 SGDLS, CDR2 YYNGEE.

The gene calls are TRBV6-5 and TRBJ1-4; TRBD1 is a possible D gene (6 bases). The CDR3 runs to 16 residues. Germline V gene data show CDR1 as MNHEY and CDR2 as SVGAGI. Trimming pared 6 bases from V and 0 bases from J, leaving 14 bases between. The DNA for the CDR3 is TGTGCCAGCAGATACACAGGGTTCGCAACTAATGAAAAACTGTTTTTT. Residues: CASRYTGFATNEKLFF.

This chain joins TRBV28 and TRBJ2-2, with a tentative D call TRBD2 (6 bases). Germline V CDR1 and CDR2: MDHEN, SYDVKM. V gave up 5 bases and J gave up 4 bases, with 20 bases separating them. The CDR3 is 17 amino acids. CDR3 residues: CASSPSPGGGATGELFF. DNA for the CDR3: TGTGCCAGCAGTCCCTCCCCCGGCGGAGGGGCCACCGGGGAGCTGTTTTTT.